The rows below give T cell receptor beta chains drawn from one sample of a study of blood T cells in healthy people across ages. TCRdb ran MiXCR on the 5' RACE reads and lists one entry per CDR3 protein. The repertoire consists of under 2,000,000 distinct CDR3 sequences, with just under 50% occurring once and the leading ten covering approximately 2%. The sample was blood. These receptors all stem from a woman aged 35 to 49 in good health. The CDR3 runs from the conserved cysteine through the conserved F or W. A D gene is named only where the DNA matches it firmly. Expanded clones are given a class, and other clones once, few, many or no size at all.

V	size	D	J	DNA	CDR3
TRBV28	few	.	TRBJ2-6	TGTGCCAGCAACTCGCCCTCTGGGGCCAACGTCCTGACTTTC	CASNSPSGANVLTF
TRBV20-1	many	.	TRBJ2-1	TGCAGTGCTGGGACTTCTTTTGGGCAGTTCTTC	CSAGTSFGQFF
TRBV5-6	.	TRBD1	TRBJ1-1	TGTGCCAGCAGCCGCAACGAAGGACAGGGCCTGAACACTGAAGCTTTCTTT	CASSRNEGQGLNTEAFF
TRBV28	once	.	TRBJ1-1	TGTGCCAGTAACGGTCGGCCGACGAACACTGAAGCTTTCTTT	CASNGRPTNTEAFF
TRBV7-2	few	TRBD2	TRBJ2-1	TGTGCCAGCAGCTATTCCGGGACTAGCGGTCCGAGCTCCTACAATGAGCAGTTCTTC	CASSYSGTSGPSSYNEQFF
TRBV6-5	.	.	TRBJ2-7	TGTGCCAGCAGTGAGAACCGGATCCGGTACTACGAGCAGTACTTC	CASSENRIRYYEQYF
TRBV3-1	.	TRBD2	TRBJ2-3	TGTGCCAGCAGCCCCTCCCTCGGCGGGGGGGTCGGAGATACGCAGTATTTT	CASSPSLGGGVGDTQYF
TRBV27	.	TRBD1	TRBJ1-6	TGTGCCAGCAGTTCGACGCGGACAGGGGGCGGTTCACCCCTCCACTTT	CASSSTRTGGGSPLHF
TRBV20-1	few	.	TRBJ2-4	TGCAGTGCAGAATCCGGGACAGCCAAAAACATTCAGTACTTC	CSAESGTAKNIQYF
TRBV6-2/TRBV6-3	.	.	TRBJ2-7	TGTGCCAGCATGCGGGGTTGGGGCCACGAGCAGTACTTC	CASMRGWGHEQYF
TRBV7-2	.	TRBD1	TRBJ1-2	TGTGCCAGCAGCGCGTCACAGGGGCAGGGTAACTATGGCTACACCTTC	CASSASQGQGNYGYTF
TRBV27	.	.	TRBJ1-1	TGTGCCAGCAGTGGGGCAGTGGATCGTGGCACTGAAGCTTTCTTT	CASSGAVDRGTEAFF
TRBV5-1	.	.	TRBJ1-2	TGCGCCAGCAGCTTGGCCGGGGTGGCATCAGATTACTATGGCTACACCTTC	CASSLAGVASDYYGYTF
TRBV20-1	.	.	TRBJ2-5	TGCAGTGCTCCTACCCGCACGAGTGAGCAGTACTTC	CSAPTRTSEQYF
TRBV5-1	few	TRBD2	TRBJ2-3	TGCGCCAGCAGTATATCTAGCGGGGACCCAGATACGCAGTATTTT	CASSISSGDPDTQYF
TRBV20-1	.	.	TRBJ2-7	TGCAGTGCCTACGCGTGGAGGGACTCCTACGAGCAGTACTTC	CSAYAWRDSYEQYF
TRBV7-2	few	.	TRBJ2-1	TGTGCCAGCAGCTTGGGGGAGACGGAGTTCTTC	CASSLGETEFF
TRBV4-3	.	.	TRBJ2-1	TGCGCCAGCAGCCAAGGGACTCAGTATGAGCAGTTCTTC	CASSQGTQYEQFF
TRBV6-6	few	TRBD1	TRBJ2-3	TGTGCCAGCAGTTACGAGTCGGACAGGGTGGAAGATACGCAGTATTTT	CASSYESDRVEDTQYF
TRBV27	.	.	TRBJ2-5	TGTGCCAGCAGTGGACGAGGGGGGGACCAAGAGACCCAGTACTTC	CASSGRGGDQETQYF
TRBV6-6	few	TRBD2	TRBJ2-5	TGTGCCAGCAGCTCGTATAGCGGGGGGGCTCGTGAGACCCAGTACTTC	CASSSYSGGARETQYF
TRBV6-6	.	.	TRBJ2-7	TGTGCCAGCAGTTCCAGGGACGTTTCCTACGAGCAGTACTTC	CASSSRDVSYEQYF
TRBV24-1	.	TRBD2	TRBJ2-7	TGTGCCACCAGTGATCCGACGACTAGCGGGGGGTCTGAGCAGTACTTC	CATSDPTTSGGSEQYF
TRBV6-2/TRBV6-3	.	.	TRBJ2-7	TGTGCCAGCAGGCCCAGGACAGTCCACGAGCAGTACTTC	CASRPRTVHEQYF
TRBV20-1	.	.	TRBJ2-4	TGCAGTGCTAGGAAACTAGCAGCTAACATTCAGTACTTC	CSARKLAANIQYF
TRBV7-2	many	.	TRBJ2-5	TGTGCCAGCAGCTTATTACCTCAAGAGACCCAGTACTTC	CASSLLPQETQYF
TRBV2	.	TRBD1	TRBJ2-5	TGTGCCAGCAGAGACGACAGGGGGAAAATCGAGACCCAGTACTTC	CASRDDRGKIETQYF
TRBV28	few	.	TRBJ2-7	TGTGCCAGCAGAATGGGCAATAGGGGCGGCGAGCAGTACTTC	CASRMGNRGGEQYF
TRBV14	.	.	TRBJ2-1	TGTGCCAGCGCAGAACGACCGGGACCCACCTTGGGCGAGCAGTTCTTC	CASAERPGPTLGEQFF
TRBV15	few	TRBD2	TRBJ2-5	TGTGCCACCAGCGGTCGACTAGCGGGGTTAGGTGAGACCCAGTACTTC	CATSGRLAGLGETQYF
TRBV5-1	.	.	TRBJ2-1	TGCGCCAGCAGTCTCGAGGCCCAGGGGCAGTTCTTC	CASSLEAQGQFF
TRBV2	.	.	TRBJ2-3	TGTGCCAGCACCCCGTCCCCTTGGTGGGAAACAGATACGCAGTATTTT	CASTPSPWWETDTQYF
TRBV20-1	few	.	TRBJ1-2	TGCAGTGCTAGAGGCCCCACAGACCGTGGCTACACCTTC	CSARGPTDRGYTF
TRBV29-1	.	.	TRBJ2-7	TGCAGCGCCCGCACGATCCCGGCCTACGAGCAGTACTTC	CSARTIPAYEQYF
TRBV5-1	.	.	TRBJ2-7	TGCGCCAGCAGCGGATCAGGGGCTGCGTACTTC	CASSGSGAAYF
TRBV28	few	TRBD1	TRBJ2-5	TGTGCCAGCAGTTTGACTGGGACAGGGATTCAAGAGACCCAGTACTTC	CASSLTGTGIQETQYF
TRBV29-1	.	.	TRBJ2-7	TGCAGCGTTCTGGCAGACACCTACGAGCAGTACTTC	CSVLADTYEQYF
TRBV7-2	.	.	TRBJ1-5	TGTGCCAGCAGCTTAGGTTTACAGCCCCAGCATTTT	CASSLGLQPQHF
TRBV6-6	.	TRBD1	TRBJ1-2	TGTGCCATCCAGGACAGGCAATATGGCTACACCTTC	CAIQDRQYGYTF
TRBV7-3	.	.	TRBJ1-2	TGTGCCAGCAGCGTAAGACAGACTAACTATGGCTACACCTTC	CASSVRQTNYGYTF